The next 14 T cell receptor beta chains were all read from a single sample in a study of T cell changes during pregnancy in multiple sclerosis. Sequencing used immunoSEQ multiplex PCR; TCRdb keeps in-frame clones, though not all of them. The sample holds roughly 40,000 clones; under 95% are singletons and the top ten take 10% to 15%. Source: CD8+ T cells from peripheral blood mononuclear cells, taken in the first trimester of pregnancy. These receptors came from a female donor with multiple sclerosis, enrolled in a pregnancy study.

This chain joins TRBV5-1 and TRBJ2-3; 8 positions match TRBD1. V was pared by 2 bases and J by 3 bases, with 2 bases of the junction left unmatched. The CDR3 consists of 14 residues. Germline V gene sequence: CDR1 SGHRS, CDR2 YFSETQ. The CDR3 is CASSFGQGTDTQYF. For the CDR3, the DNA is TGCGCCAGCAGCTTCGGACAGGGTACAGATACGCAGTATTTT.

The rearrangement joins TRBV5-6 to TRBJ2-7; D is undetermined. Trimming pared 1 base from V and 5 bases from J, leaving 10 bases between. The germline V gene has CDR1 SGHDT and CDR2 YYEEEE. CDR3 length: 13 residues. The CDR3 coding sequence is TGTGCCAGCAGCTTGATTGGTACACACGAGCAGTACTTC. This gives the protein CASSLIGTHEQYF.

This chain joins TRBV9 and TRBJ2-2; 9 nucleotides line up with TRBD1. This CDR3 contains 17 residues. With 5 bases clipped from V and 2 bases from J, the junction kept 10 bases outside the gene matches. Germline V gives CDR1 SGDLS, CDR2 YYNGEE. CDR3 region: CASSQAGTGKNTGELFF. The DNA of the CDR3 is TGTGCCAGCAGTCAAGCCGGGACAGGGAAAAACACCGGGGAGCTGTTTTTT.

V is TRBV6-1 and J is TRBJ1-4; the match to TRBD1 covers 8 bases. The CDR3 consists of 16 residues. From germline, CDR1 is MNHNS and CDR2 SASEGT. The V gene end was trimmed by 4 bases and the J gene end by 2 bases; junction bases not matched to a gene: 6. The CDR3 DNA follows: TGTGCCAGCAGTGTCCACAGGGGGTTGACTAATGAAAAACTGTTTTTT. Translated: CASSVHRGLTNEKLFF.

The chain is built from TRBV19 and TRBJ2-7; 7 nucleotides align to TRBD2. The germline V gene encodes CDR1 LNHDA and CDR2 SQIVND (reference sequence). The V and J ends lost 7 bases and 0 bases, in that order; junction bases with no gene match: 3. The CDR3 is made up of 13 amino acids. In nucleotides, the CDR3 is TGTGCCAGTAAGGGCGGGGGCTCCTACGAGCAGTACTTC. Translation: CASKGGGSYEQYF.

The sample holds one count of this clone. J is TRBJ2-7 and V is TRBV15; 9 bases map to TRBD1. This CDR3 has 14 amino acids. V lost 8 bases and J lost 7; bases outside the gene matches: 12. Germline CDR1 LNHNV, CDR2 YYDKDF (reference sequence). Written as DNA, the CDR3 is TGTGCCACCGCCCGGGACAGGGTAGTTTGGGAGCAGTACTTC. This sequence encodes CATARDRVVWEQYF. Full variable domain (missing parts from reference TRBV15 and TRBJ2-7): DAMVIQNPRYQVTQFGKPVTLSCSQTLNHNVMYWYQQKSSQAPKLLFHYYDKDFNNEADTPDNFQSRRPNTSFCFLDIRSPGLGDTAMYLCATARDRVVWEQYFGPGTRLTVT.

The genes are TRBV10-3 and TRBJ2-1; 9 positions match TRBD2. V trimming: 0 bases; J trimming: 8 bases; junction bases outside the gene matches: 8. Germline loops: CDR1 ENHRY, CDR2 SYGVKD. The CDR3 extends over 16 amino acids. The CDR3 sequence: CAISESGTSRSYEQFF. The CDR3 coding sequence is TGTGCCATCAGTGAGTCGGGGACTAGCCGTTCTTATGAGCAGTTCTTC.

The chain recombines TRBV5-4 with TRBJ2-1; TRBD1 aligns across 12 bases. The trim removed 4 bases at V and 2 bases at J, leaving 1 base unmatched. Per germline, CDR1 SGHNT and CDR2 YYREEE (reference sequence). The CDR3 has 15 amino acids. CDR3 DNA sequence: TGTGCCAGCAGCGGGACAGGGGGCCCCTACAATGAGCAGTTCTTC. It translates to CASSGTGGPYNEQFF.

The J gene is TRBJ2-7, the V gene TRBV15; D perhaps matches TRBD2 (6 bases). Looked up from germline, CDR1 is LNHNV and CDR2 is YYDKDF (reference sequence). V was trimmed by 1 base and J by 4 bases, leaving 8 bases between them. This CDR3 has 13 residues. The CDR3 DNA reads TGTGCCACCAGCAGAGGACGGGGGTACGAGCAGTACTTC. It codes for CATSRGRGYEQYF. The variable domain in full, completed from reference TRBV15 and TRBJ2-7, reads DAMVIQNPRYQVTQFGKPVTLSCSQTLNHNVMYWYQQKSSQAPKLLFHYYDKDFNNEADTPDNFQSRRPNTSFCFLDIRSPGLGDTAMYLCATSRGRGYEQYFGPGTRLTVT.

The chain has TRBV6-5 and TRBJ1-5; D perhaps matches TRBD1 (5 bases). This CDR3 comprises 15 residues. The germline V gene encodes CDR1 MNHEY and CDR2 SVGAGI. Trimming took off 5 bases at V and 4 bases at J, with 15 bases between the two ends. CDR3 sequence reads: CASSQIWGVNQPQHF. In DNA form, the CDR3 reads TGTGCCAGCAGTCAAATATGGGGGGTTAATCAGCCCCAGCATTTT.

CDR3 in amino acids: CASTSTLGGSDEQYF. The CDR3 DNA reads TGCGCCAGCACCTCTACTTTAGGGGGCAGCGACGAGCAGTACTTC. The chain links TRBV10-1 to TRBJ2-7; 7 bases line up with TRBD1. The V gene end was trimmed by 7 bases and the J gene end by 5 bases; junction bases not matched to a gene: 14. The length of the CDR3 is 15 residues. In germline, CDR1 is WNHNN, CDR2 SYGVQD (reference sequence).

This chain joins TRBV2 and TRBJ2-2; 7 positions agree with TRBD1. With 4 bases clipped from V and 6 bases from J, the junction kept 8 bases outside the gene matches. Germline V gives CDR1 SNHLY, CDR2 FYNNEI. This CDR3 comprises 15 residues. CDR3 DNA: TGTGCCAGCAGTGGAAAAAGAGGGGGCCCCGGGGAGCTGTTTTTT. Translating gives CASSGKRGGPGELFF. Filled out from reference TRBV2 and TRBJ2-2, the complete variable domain reads EPEVTQTPSHQVTQMGQEVILRCVPISNHLYFYWYRQILGQKVEFLVSFYNNEISEKSEIFDDQFSVERPDGSNFTLKIRSTKLEDSAMYFCASSGKRGGPGELFFGEGSRLTVL.

This CDR3 is CATSRDMAGGYEQYF. DNA of the CDR3: TGTGCCACCAGCAGAGATATGGCAGGGGGCTACGAGCAGTACTTC. The chain carries TRBV15 and TRBJ2-7, with 7 nucleotides matching TRBD1. The germline V gene encodes CDR1 LNHNV and CDR2 YYDKDF (reference sequence). This CDR3 has 15 amino acids. The V gene end was trimmed by 0 bases and the J gene end by 3 bases; junction bases not matched to a gene: 5.

This chain connects TRBV27 to TRBJ2-7, with TRBD2 identical over 7 bases. This CDR3 is built from 15 residues. The V gene end was trimmed by 0 bases and the J gene end by 3 bases; junction bases not matched to a gene: 5. Germline V gene sequence: CDR1 MNHEY, CDR2 SMNVEV (reference sequence). DNA of the CDR3: TGTGCCAGCAGTTTATCGGCTAGCGGACGCTACGAGCAGTACTTC. The encoded protein is CASSLSASGRYEQYF.